This TCR beta chain derives from a study of response to subunit inactivated influenza vaccine. In germline, CDR1 is SGHVS, CDR2 FQNEAQ. The CDR3 extends over 13 amino acids. Between the trimmed V and J ends, which lost 5 bases and 3 bases, there was a span of 10 bases. Study results and limitations: The authors suggested that few new T cells are recruited per seasonal influenza vaccination.

In TCRdb, the RT-PCR reads were re-called with MiXCR into one record per CDR3 protein. The data contain some 550,000 distinct CDR3 sequences, around 25% of them seen just once; the ten biggest clones take up roughly 2.8%. This clonotype was observed a handful of times. No antigen is known for it. This sample also appeared in a second study, on T cells expressing NK-cell markers. That study reports: cDNA encoding TCR beta was synthesized via 5'RACE template switching incorporating UMIs.

This clonotype was obtained from a man between 45 and 60 years old who received an inactivated influenza vaccine. Sequenced here: CD4+ T cells sorted from PBMCs, sampled about 13 days after vaccination. The chain links TRBV7-8 to TRBJ1-1; the D is unclear. CDR3 in DNA: TGTGCCAGCAGCCCCAGACTGCACACTGAAGCTTTCTTT. Encoded protein: CASSPRLHTEAFF. The whole variable domain, remainder taken from reference TRBV7-8 and TRBJ1-1, is GAGVSQSPRYKVAKRGQDVALRCDPISGHVSLFWYQQALGQGPEFLTYFQNEAQLDKSGLPSDRFFAERPEGSVSTLKIQRTQQEDSAVYLCASSPRLHTEAFFGQGTRLTVV.